The clone carrying this TCR beta chain was seen a handful of times. Its target is not known. The data are from a study of T-cell reconstitution after alpha-beta-depleted transplantation in children. The study's findings and limits: A year had passed since transplant, and T-cell counts and diversity by then came mostly from newly produced T cells. TCRbeta diversity was high at day 60 in some patients (a result of surviving recipient T cells and thymic progenitors).

Trimming took off 5 bases at V and 1 base at J, with 12 bases between the two ends. Germline V CDR1 and CDR2: SEHNR, FQNEAQ (reference sequence). This CDR3 has 14 amino acids. Preparation of the TCRbeta library involved a method that used unique molecular identifiers. Via MiXCR, TCRdb re-called the PCR reads, giving one row per CDR3 protein. The data show roughly 670,000 distinct CDR3 sequences, roughly 13% seen once. The rearrangement uses TRBV7-9 and TRBJ2-7; no definite D call. The clonotype was recovered from a girl aged 2 to 9 with congenital amegakaryocytic thrombocytopenia, due to receive a stem cell transplant. This sample comprised PBMCs, obtained before TCRalphabeta/CD19-depleted stem cell transplant. CDR3 amino acids: CASSPPSASYEQYF. The CDR3 nucleotides read TGTGCCAGCAGCCCACCTTCCGCTTCCTACGAGCAGTACTTC.